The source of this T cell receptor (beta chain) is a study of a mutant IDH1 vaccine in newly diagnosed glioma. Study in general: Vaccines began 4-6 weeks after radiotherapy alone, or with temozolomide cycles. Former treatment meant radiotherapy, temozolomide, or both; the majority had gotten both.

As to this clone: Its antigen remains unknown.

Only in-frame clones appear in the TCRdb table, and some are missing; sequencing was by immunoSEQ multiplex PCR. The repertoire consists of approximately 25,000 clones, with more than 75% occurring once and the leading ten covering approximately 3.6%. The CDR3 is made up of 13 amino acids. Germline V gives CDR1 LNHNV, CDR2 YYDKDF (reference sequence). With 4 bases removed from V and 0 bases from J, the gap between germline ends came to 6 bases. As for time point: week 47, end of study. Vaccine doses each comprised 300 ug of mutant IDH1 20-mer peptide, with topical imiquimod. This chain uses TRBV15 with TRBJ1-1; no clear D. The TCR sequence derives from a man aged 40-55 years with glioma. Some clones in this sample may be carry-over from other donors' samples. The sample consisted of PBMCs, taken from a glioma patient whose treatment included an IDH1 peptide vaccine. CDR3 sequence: CATSKGLNTEAFF. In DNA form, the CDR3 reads TGTGCCACCAGCAAAGGTTTGAACACTGAAGCTTTCTTT.